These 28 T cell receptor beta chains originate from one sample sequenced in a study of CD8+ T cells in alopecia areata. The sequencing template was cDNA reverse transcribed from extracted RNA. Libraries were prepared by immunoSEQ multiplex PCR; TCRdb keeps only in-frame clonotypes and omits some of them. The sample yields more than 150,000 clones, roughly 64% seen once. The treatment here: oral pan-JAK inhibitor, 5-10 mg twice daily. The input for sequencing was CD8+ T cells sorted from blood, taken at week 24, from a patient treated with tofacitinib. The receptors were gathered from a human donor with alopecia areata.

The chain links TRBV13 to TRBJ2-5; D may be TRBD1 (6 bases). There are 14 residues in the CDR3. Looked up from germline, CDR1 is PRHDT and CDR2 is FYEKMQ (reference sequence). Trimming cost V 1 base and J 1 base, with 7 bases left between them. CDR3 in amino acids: CASSLVGGQETQYF. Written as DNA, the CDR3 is TGTGCCAGCAGCTTAGTAGGGGGCCAAGAGACCCAGTACTTC.

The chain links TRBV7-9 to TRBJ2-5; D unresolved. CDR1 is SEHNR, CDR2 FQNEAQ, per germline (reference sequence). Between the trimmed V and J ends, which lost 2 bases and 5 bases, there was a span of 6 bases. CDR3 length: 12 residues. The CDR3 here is CASSLRLETQYF. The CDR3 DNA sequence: TGTGCCAGCAGCTTACGTCTCGAGACCCAGTACTTC.

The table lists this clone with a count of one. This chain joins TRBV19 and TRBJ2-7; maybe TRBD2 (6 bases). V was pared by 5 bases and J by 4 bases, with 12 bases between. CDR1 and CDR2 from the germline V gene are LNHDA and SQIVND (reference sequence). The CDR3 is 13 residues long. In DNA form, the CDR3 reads TGTGCCAGTAGTTTTTCGGAGGGGTACGAGCAGTACTTC. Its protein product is CASSFSEGYEQYF.

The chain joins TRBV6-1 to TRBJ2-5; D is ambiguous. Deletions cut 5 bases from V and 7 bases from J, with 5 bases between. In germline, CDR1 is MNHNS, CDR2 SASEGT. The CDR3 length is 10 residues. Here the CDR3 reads CASSYGTQYF. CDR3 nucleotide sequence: TGTGCCAGCAGTTATGGGACCCAGTACTTC.

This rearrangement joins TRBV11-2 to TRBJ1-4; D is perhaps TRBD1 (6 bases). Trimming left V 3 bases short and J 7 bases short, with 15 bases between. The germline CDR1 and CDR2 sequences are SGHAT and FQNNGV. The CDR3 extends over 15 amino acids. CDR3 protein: CASSFGQGLVEKLFF. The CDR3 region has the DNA TGTGCCAGCAGCTTCGGGCAGGGGTTAGTTGAAAAACTGTTTTTT. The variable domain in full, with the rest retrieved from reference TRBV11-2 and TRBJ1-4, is EAGVAQSPRYKIIEKRQSVAFWCNPISGHATLYWYQQILGQGPKLLIQFQNNGVVDDSQLPKDRFSAERLKGVDSTLKIQPAKLEDSAVYLCASSFGQGLVEKLFFGSGTQLSVL.

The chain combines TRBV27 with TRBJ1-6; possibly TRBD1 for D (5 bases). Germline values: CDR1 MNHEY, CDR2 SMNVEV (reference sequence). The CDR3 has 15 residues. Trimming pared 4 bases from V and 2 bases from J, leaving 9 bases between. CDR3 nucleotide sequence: TGTGCCAGCAGTTGGGCAGGGACCTATAATTCACCCCTCCACTTT. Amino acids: CASSWAGTYNSPLHF.

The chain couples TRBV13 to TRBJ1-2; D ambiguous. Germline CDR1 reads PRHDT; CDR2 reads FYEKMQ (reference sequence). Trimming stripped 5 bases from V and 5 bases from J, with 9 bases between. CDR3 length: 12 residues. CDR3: CASSPGSYGYTF. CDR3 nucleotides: TGTGCCAGCAGCCCCGGGAGTTATGGCTACACCTTC.

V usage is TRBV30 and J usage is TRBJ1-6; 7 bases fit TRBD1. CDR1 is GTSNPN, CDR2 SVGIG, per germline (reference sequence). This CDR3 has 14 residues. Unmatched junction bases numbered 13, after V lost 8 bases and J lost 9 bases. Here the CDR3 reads CATSSRGRGSPLHF. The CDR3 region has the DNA TGTGCCACAAGTTCCAGGGGGAGGGGTTCACCCCTCCACTTT.

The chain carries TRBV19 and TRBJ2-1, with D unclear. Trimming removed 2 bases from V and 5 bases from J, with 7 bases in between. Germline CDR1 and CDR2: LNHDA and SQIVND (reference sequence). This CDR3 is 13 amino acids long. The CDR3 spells CASSIYTNNEQFF. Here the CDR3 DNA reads TGTGCCAGTAGTATATATACCAACAATGAGCAGTTCTTC.

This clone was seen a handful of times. The CDR3 nucleotides are TGTGCCAGCAGCTTAGGCGGGGGGACATACAATGAGCAGTTCTTC. Translated, it gives CASSLGGGTYNEQFF. The V call is TRBV7-9, the J call TRBJ2-1, with 8 bases aligning to TRBD2. With 1 base clipped from V and 4 bases from J, the junction kept 3 bases outside the gene matches. Germline values: CDR1 SEHNR, CDR2 FQNEAQ (reference sequence). The CDR3 totals 15 residues. Together with reference TRBV7-9 and TRBJ2-1, the CDR3 gives the full variable domain: DTGVSQNPRHKITKRGQNVTFRCDPISEHNRLYWYRQTLGQGPEFLTYFQNEAQLEKSRLLSDRFSAERPKGSFSTLEIQRTEQGDSAMYLCASSLGGGTYNEQFFGPGTRLTVL.

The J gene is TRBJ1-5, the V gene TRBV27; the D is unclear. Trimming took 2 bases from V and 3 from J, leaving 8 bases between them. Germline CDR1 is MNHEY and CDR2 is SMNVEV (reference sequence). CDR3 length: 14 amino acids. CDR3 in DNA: TGTGCCAGCAGTTTAGGGAACAACAATCAGCCCCAGCATTTT. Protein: CASSLGNNNQPQHF.

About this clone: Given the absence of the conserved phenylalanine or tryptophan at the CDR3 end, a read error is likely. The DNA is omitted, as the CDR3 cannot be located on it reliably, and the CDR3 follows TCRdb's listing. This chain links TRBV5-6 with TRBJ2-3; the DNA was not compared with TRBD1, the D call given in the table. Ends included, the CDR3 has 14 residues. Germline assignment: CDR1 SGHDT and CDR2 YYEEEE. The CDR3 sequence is CASSLVKPGTGHLI.

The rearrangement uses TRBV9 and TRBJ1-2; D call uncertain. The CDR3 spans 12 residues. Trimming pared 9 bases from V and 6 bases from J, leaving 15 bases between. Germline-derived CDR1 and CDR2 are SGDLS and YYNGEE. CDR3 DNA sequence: TGTGCCACCACGGTCAGGAAGAATGGCTACACCTTC. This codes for CATTVRKNGYTF.

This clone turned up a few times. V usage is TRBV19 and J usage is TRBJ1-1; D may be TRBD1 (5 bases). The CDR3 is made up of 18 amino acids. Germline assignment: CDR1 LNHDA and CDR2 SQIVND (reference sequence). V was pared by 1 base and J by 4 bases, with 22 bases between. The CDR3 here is CASSIVLHGRDRSTEAFF. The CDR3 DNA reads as TGTGCCAGTAGTATAGTCCTTCATGGACGAGACAGAAGCACTGAAGCTTTCTTT.

CDR3 nucleotides: TGTGCCAGCAGTGACGACATGCGTGACTACGAGCAGTACTTC. Translating it yields CASSDDMRDYEQYF. V and J are TRBV2 and TRBJ2-7; D unclear. Looked up from germline, CDR1 is SNHLY and CDR2 is FYNNEI. This CDR3 region has 14 residues. The V end was cut by 3 bases, the J end by 3 bases, with 12 bases between.

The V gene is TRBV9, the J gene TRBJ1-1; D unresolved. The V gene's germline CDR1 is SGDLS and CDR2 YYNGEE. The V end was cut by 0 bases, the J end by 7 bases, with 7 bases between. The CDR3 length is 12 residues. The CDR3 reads CASSVGPVEAFF. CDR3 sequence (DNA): TGTGCCAGCAGCGTAGGGCCAGTTGAAGCTTTCTTT.

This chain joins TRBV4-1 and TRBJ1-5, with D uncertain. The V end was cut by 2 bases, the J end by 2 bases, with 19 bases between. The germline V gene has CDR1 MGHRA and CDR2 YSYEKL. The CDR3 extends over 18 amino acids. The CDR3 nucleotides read TGCGCCAGCAGCCAAAAAGAGATTTTGGGATCAGGCAATCAGCCCCAGCATTTT. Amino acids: CASSQKEILGSGNQPQHF.

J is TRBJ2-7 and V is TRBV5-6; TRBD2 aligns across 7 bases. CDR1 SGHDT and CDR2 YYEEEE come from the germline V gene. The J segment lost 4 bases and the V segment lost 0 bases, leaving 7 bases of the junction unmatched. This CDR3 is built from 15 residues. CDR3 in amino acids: CASSLAGGRTYEQYF. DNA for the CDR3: TGTGCCAGCAGCTTGGCGGGGGGACGGACGTACGAGCAGTACTTC.

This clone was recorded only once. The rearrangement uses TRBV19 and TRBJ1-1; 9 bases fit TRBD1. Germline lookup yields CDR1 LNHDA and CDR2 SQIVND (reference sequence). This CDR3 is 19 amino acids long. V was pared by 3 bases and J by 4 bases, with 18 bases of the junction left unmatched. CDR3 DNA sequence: TGTGCCAGTAGTATTTTGTTTACAGGGGGCACGTTTTTGGGCACTGAAGCTTTCTTT. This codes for CASSILFTGGTFLGTEAFF.

In DNA, the CDR3 is TGTGCCAGCAGCCCTCGACTAGCGGGGGGGTACAATGAGCAGTTCTTC. Protein product: CASSPRLAGGYNEQFF. The chain is built from TRBV7-8 and TRBJ2-1; 14 bases align to TRBD2. Germline V CDR1 and CDR2: SGHVS, FQNEAQ. The CDR3 extends over 16 amino acids. Losses at the gene ends were 5 bases for V and 4 bases for J; bases not matched to a gene: 4.

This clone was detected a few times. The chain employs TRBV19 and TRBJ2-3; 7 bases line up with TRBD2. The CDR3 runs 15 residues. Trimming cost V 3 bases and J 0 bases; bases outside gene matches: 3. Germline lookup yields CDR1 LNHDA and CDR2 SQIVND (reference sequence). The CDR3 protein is CASSIVGGSTDTQYF. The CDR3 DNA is TGTGCCAGTAGTATCGTGGGGGGGAGCACAGATACGCAGTATTTT.

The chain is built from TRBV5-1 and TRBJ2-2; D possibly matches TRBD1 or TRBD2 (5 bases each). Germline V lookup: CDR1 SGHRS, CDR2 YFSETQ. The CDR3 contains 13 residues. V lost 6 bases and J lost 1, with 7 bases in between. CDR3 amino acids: CASMGENTGELFF. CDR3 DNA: TGCGCCAGCATGGGGGAGAACACCGGGGAGCTGTTTTTT.

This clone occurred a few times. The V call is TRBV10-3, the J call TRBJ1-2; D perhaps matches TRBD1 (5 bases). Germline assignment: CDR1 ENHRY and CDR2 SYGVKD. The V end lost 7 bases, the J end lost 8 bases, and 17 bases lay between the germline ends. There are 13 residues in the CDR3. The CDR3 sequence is CAINGGAGVGYTF. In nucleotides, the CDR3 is TGTGCCATCAACGGGGGAGCGGGTGTAGGCTACACCTTC.

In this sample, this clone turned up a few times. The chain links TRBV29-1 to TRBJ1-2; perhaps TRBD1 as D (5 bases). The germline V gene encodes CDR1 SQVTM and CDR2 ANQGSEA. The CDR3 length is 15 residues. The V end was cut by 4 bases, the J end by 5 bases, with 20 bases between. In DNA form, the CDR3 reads TGCAGCGTTGGGAAATCACGGGAGCGGGGGTATGGCTACACCTTC. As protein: CSVGKSRERGYGYTF. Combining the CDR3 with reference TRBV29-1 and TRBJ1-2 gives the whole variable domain SAVISQKPSRDICQRGTSLTIQCQVDSQVTMMFWYRQQPGQSLTLIATANQGSEATYESGFVIDKFPISRPNLTFSTLTVSNMSPEDSSIYLCSVGKSRERGYGYTFGSGTRLTVV.

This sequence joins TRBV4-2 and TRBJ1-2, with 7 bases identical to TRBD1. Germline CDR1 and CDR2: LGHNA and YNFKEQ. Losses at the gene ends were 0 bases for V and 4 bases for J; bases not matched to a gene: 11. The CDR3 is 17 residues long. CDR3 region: CASSQDPDRPLFYGYTF. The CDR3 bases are TGTGCCAGCAGCCAAGATCCGGACAGGCCCCTCTTCTATGGCTACACCTTC.

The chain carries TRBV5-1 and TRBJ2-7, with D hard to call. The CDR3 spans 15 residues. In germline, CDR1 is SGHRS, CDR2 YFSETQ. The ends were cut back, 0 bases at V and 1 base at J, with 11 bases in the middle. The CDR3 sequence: CASSLVRVGSYEQYF. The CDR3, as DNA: TGCGCCAGCAGCTTGGTTAGGGTTGGGTCCTACGAGCAGTACTTC. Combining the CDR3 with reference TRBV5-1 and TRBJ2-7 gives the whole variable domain KAGVTQTPRYLIKTRGQQVTLSCSPISGHRSVSWYQQTPGQGLQFLFEYFSETQRNKGNFPGRFSGRQFSNSRSEMNVSTLELGDSALYLCASSLVRVGSYEQYFGPGTRLTVT.

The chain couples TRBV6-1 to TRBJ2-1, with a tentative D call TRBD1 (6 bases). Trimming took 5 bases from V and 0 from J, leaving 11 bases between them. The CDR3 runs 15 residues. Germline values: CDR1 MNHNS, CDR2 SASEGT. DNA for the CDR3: TGTGCCAGCAGTAATGACAGGAGCTCCTACAATGAGCAGTTCTTC. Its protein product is CASSNDRSSYNEQFF.

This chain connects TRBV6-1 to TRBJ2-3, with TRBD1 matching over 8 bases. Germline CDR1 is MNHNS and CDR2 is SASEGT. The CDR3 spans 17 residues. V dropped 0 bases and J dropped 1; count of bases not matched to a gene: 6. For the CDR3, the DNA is TGTGCCAGCAGTGAAGCGTGGACAGGGAGGCGCACAGATACGCAGTATTTT. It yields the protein CASSEAWTGRRTDTQYF.